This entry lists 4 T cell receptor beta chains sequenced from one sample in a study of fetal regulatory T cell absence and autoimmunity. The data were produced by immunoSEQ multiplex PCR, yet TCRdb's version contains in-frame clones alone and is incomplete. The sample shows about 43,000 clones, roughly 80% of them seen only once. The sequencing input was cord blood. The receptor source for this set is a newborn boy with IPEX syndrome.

CDR3 amino acids: CASKVETSGRARGYNEQFF. The CDR3, as DNA: TGCGCCAGCAAGGTTGAGACTAGCGGGAGGGCCAGGGGCTACAATGAGCAGTTCTTC. V gene TRBV5-1 combines with J gene TRBJ2-1; 14 positions agree with TRBD2. Germline-derived CDR1 and CDR2 are SGHRS and YFSETQ. The CDR3 consists of 19 residues. Unmatched junction bases numbered 14, after V lost 6 bases and J lost 3 bases.

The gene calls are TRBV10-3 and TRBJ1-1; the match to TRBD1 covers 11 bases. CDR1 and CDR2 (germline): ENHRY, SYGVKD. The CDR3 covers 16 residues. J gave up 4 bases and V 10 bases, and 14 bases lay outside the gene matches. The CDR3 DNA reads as TGTGCCAACGCGAATAGGACAGGGGGCGGGGGCACTGAAGCTTTCTTT. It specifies CANANRTGGGGTEAFF.

The CDR3 nucleotides are TGTGCCAGCTCACCAGGTACTAGCACTAGCACAGATACGCAGTATTTT. As protein: CASSPGTSTSTDTQYF. This chain connects TRBV18 to TRBJ2-3; TRBD2 is a possible D gene (6 bases). Looked up from germline, CDR1 is KGHSH and CDR2 is LQKENI. Trimming took off 2 bases at V and 0 bases at J, with 12 bases between the two ends. The CDR3 runs 16 residues.

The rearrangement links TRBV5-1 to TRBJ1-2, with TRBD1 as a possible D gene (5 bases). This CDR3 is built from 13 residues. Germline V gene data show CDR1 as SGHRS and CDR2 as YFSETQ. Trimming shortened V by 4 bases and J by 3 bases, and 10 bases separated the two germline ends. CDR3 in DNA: TGCGCCAGCAGCCCAGACAGTTACTATGGCTACACCTTC. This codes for CASSPDSYYGYTF.